This record covers a single T cell receptor (beta chain). The target of this receptor is not known. It has no much larger one-base neighbor in the sample; base qualities were not kept. The Quick-DNA Microprep Kit was used to extract genomic DNA from the sorted cells. TCRbeta DNA was amplified with the immunoSEQ hsTCRbeta kit following the manufacturer's protocol. An Illumina MiSeq instrument was used to sequence the TCRbeta libraries. The paper's data handling went like this. Removing out-of-frame sequences left a few million distinct TCRbeta sequences, an average of approximately 61,000 per individual. Two values were used to score each individual: the count of over 150 previously reported CMV-associated TCRbeta sequences and the total count of productive distinct TCRbeta sequences. A beta-binomial model was reimplemented in Python, and scikit-learn random forests with default parameters were trained on data from the US cohort. Classifier performance on the Belgian cohort was reported as the median AUC with percentile confidence intervals calculated over 10,000 bootstrap iterations. Entries here come from immuneACCESS through TCRdb and include only in-frame sequences with V and J called. Some clones fail to appear in such tables; in the studies checked, an unresolved V gene covers under half of the shortfall, and the cause of the remainder is unknown. The V and J calls and clone size come from that table; D and trimming were worked out from the DNA. The sample has over 60,000 clones on record, more than 70% of them singletons. Nearly 0.9% of the sample belongs to the ten largest clones.

The data stem from a study of memory CD4+ T cells and cytomegalovirus serostatus (dated by TCRdb to the late 2010s). Describing the broader study: The 35 or so healthy Belgian adults in the cohort included 9 who were CMV seropositive and around 25 who were CMV seronegative. To replicate a published TCR-based CMV serostatus classifier, the study sequenced CD4+ memory TCRbeta repertoires from a Belgian cohort whose cytomegalovirus serostatus was known.

Here is what the overall study found, with its caveats: The results were interpreted as suggesting that the CMV-associated TCR signature is largely present in the CD4+ memory repertoire. Of under 200 previously reported CMV-associated TCRbeta sequences, about 62 appeared in the CD4+ memory repertoires, each in one to five individuals. Unlike the original study, which covered naive and memory CD4+ and CD8+ populations, the Belgian study sequenced only CD4+CD45RO+ memory cells. On the Belgian cohort, the classifier built on the original framework reached a median bootstrapped AUC of around 0.95, with a 95% CI of 0.76-1.00. For CMV serostatus prediction, a median bootstrapped AUC of about 0.95 was reached with the original framework, and a median bootstrapped AUC of approximately 0.9 was reached with a US-trained random forest.

A FACSAria II was used to sort memory CD4+ T cells, defined as single viable CD3+CD4+CD8-CD45RO+ cells. CMV serostatus was assessed using a Roche Elecsys assay, by which serum IgG against CMV pp150, pp28, p38 and p52 was detected. After thawing, total CD4+ T cells were enriched by positive selection with CD4 magnetic microbeads. The samples came from a different study that was designed specifically to examine the CD4+ T cell memory repertoire. Peripheral blood mononuclear cells were isolated and cryopreserved according to standard operating procedures, and serum was kept at -80 degrees C. The staining used CD3-PerCP (BW264/56), CD4-APC (RPA-T4), CD45RO-PE (UCHT1) and CD8-Pacific Orange (3B5) antibodies, and Sytox blue was used to exclude non-viable cells. The germline V gene (reference sequence) supplies CDR1 MNHEY and CDR2 SMNVEV. V is reduced by 3 bases and J by 3 bases, leaving a spacing of 6 bases between them. CDR3 length: 13 amino acids, cysteine to phenylalanine. Only CDR3 DNA is held: 39 bases, read in frame from base 1.

This TCR came from an adult in good health and CMV-seronegative. This chain joins TRBV27 to TRBJ1-5; the D gene cannot be resolved reliably. Material: memory CD4+ T cells from blood. CDR3 region: CASSLEYNQPQHF. Here is the DNA: TGTGCCAGCAGTTTGGAATACAATCAGCCCCAGCATTTT.